Below, 18 T cell receptor beta chains from the same sample are listed, as sequenced in a study of CD8+CD57+ T cells in acquired aplastic anemia. The patients chosen for sequencing had shown expansion of CD8+CD57+ cells (detected by flow cytometry). Using genomic DNA as the template, TCR beta VDJ and CDR3 profiling was carried out. TCRdb fed the reads into MiXCR, producing one record per CDR3 protein. This sample has 260,000 or so distinct CDR3 sequences, with roughly 82% found just once. The sample taken for sequencing was sorted CD4+, CD8+, or CD8+CD57+ T cells (not recorded which) from PBMCs. The source is a human donor with aplastic anemia.

This clonotype was observed a few times. The chain combines TRBV9 with TRBJ2-1; 13 nucleotides match TRBD2. Unmatched junction bases numbered 12, after V lost 4 bases and J lost 11 bases. Per the germline V gene, CDR1 is SGDLS and CDR2 is YYNGEE. This CDR3 contains 16 residues. The CDR3 loop is CASSPWTSGSSEQQFF. CDR3 DNA sequence: TGTGCCAGCAGCCCCTGGACTAGCGGGAGTAGTGAGCAGCAGTTCTTC.

The chain employs TRBV7-6 and TRBJ2-7; 10 bases are a match to TRBD1. The CDR3 is 14 amino acids. In germline, CDR1 is SGHVS, CDR2 FNYEAQ. CDR3 residues: CASSSDRGLSPHHV. The CDR3 DNA follows: TGTGCCAGCAGCTCTGACAGGGGGCTATCACCCCACCACGTC.

About this clonotype: The conserved phenylalanine or tryptophan normally closing the CDR3 is absent here, so this likely arose from a read error. No DNA is shown, since the ends of the CDR3 on it are uncertain; the CDR3 is the one TCRdb lists. The rearrangement uses TRBV2 and TRBJ2-3; the table assigns TRBD1, which was not confirmed against the DNA. The CDR3 length is 13 residues, termini included. Germline V gene sequence: CDR1 SNHLY, CDR2 FYNNEI. The chain's CDR3 is CASGDRGTDTEYL.

This CDR3 reads CAISAGSNYGYTF. DNA for the CDR3: TGTGCCATCAGTGCCGGTTCAAACTATGGCTACACCTTC. The chain combines TRBV10-3 with TRBJ1-2; D remains unclear. This CDR3 contains 13 residues. Per germline, CDR1 ENHRY and CDR2 SYGVKD. V was cut by 4 bases and J by 2 bases, with 8 bases left in between.

Concerning this clonotype: Its ends do not fully match the called genes, so a read error is possible. The CDR3 nucleotides read TGCAGTGCTAGTCCTAGGACAGCGACCAAGTACTTC. This gives the protein CSASPRTATKYF. This chain links TRBV20-1 with TRBJ2-5; perhaps TRBD1 as D (6 bases). CDR1 DFQATT and CDR2 SNEGSKA come from the germline V gene (reference sequence). The CDR3 covers 12 residues.

The chain combines TRBV11-3 with TRBJ1-5; unclear D gene. Deletions cut 1 base from V and 4 bases from J, with 8 bases between. The CDR3 runs 14 residues. Germline V gene lookup returns CDR1 SGHNT and CDR2 YENEEA. The CDR3, as DNA: TGTGCCAGCAGCTTAGCTCAGACAAATCAGCCCCAGCATTTT. This encodes CASSLAQTNQPQHF.

This clonotype was seen once. Compared with germline, one end of the junction differs, possibly owing to a read error. The V call is TRBV7-8, the J call TRBJ2-3; perhaps TRBD2 as D (5 bases). CDR1 SGHVS and CDR2 FQNEAQ come from the germline V gene. This CDR3 has 14 residues. CDR3 sequence: CASSLARGPDKQYF. CDR3 sequence (DNA): TGTGCCAGCAGCTTAGCACGAGGGCCAGATAAGCAGTATTTT.

The CDR3 protein is CASSLAGGNSPQYF. The CDR3 coding sequence is TGTGCCAGCAGCTTGGCGGGAGGTAATTCACCCCAGTATTTT. The gene calls are TRBV7-3 and TRBJ2-3, with 8 bases lining up with TRBD2. Germline CDR1 SGHTA, CDR2 FQGTGA. The V and J ends lost 3 bases and 12 bases, in that order; junction bases with no gene match: 11. The CDR3 has 14 amino acids.

CDR3 DNA sequence: TGTGCCAGCAGCTACCAATTAGGGGATGTCGCGCAGTACTACGAGCAGTACGTC. Protein sequence: CASSYQLGDVAQYYEQYV. V is TRBV7-6 and J is TRBJ2-7, with D tentatively TRBD1 (5 bases). Trimming took off 4 bases at V and 3 bases at J, with 25 bases between the two ends. Germline loops: CDR1 SGHVS, CDR2 FNYEAQ. The CDR3 loop spans 18 amino acids.

V is TRBV11-1 and J is TRBJ2-1; D not certain. Germline V lookup: CDR1 SGHAT, CDR2 FQDESV (reference sequence). This CDR3 is 13 amino acids long. Trimming shortened V by 4 bases and J by 6 bases, and 10 bases separated the two germline ends. Written as DNA, the CDR3 is TGTGCCAGCAGCTACAAAAGGAGCAATGAGCAGTTCTTC. Translation gives CASSYKRSNEQFF.

A note on this clonotype: A read error is likely, as this CDR3 ends without the conserved phenylalanine or tryptophan. No DNA is shown, since the ends of the CDR3 on it are uncertain; the CDR3 is the one TCRdb lists. This rearrangement joins TRBV2 to TRBJ2-1; the DNA was not compared with TRBD1, the D call given in the table. Germline CDR1 SNHLY, CDR2 FYNNEI. Termini included, the CDR3 measures 16 amino acids. This chain's CDR3 is CASGQGGRNGQDLEFG.

In the case of this clonotype: A much larger clone differs by one base, so this may be a read error. V is TRBV30 and J is TRBJ1-1; maybe TRBD1 (6 bases). The germline V gene has CDR1 GTSNPN and CDR2 SVGIG (reference sequence). The CDR3 loop spans 13 amino acids. V was cut by 4 bases and J by 4 bases, with 13 bases left in between. CDR3 DNA sequence: TGTGCCTGGATCCTGGGGGCCCTCACTGAAGCTTTCTTT. As protein: CAWILGALTEAFF.

This clonotype was counted only a few times. The rearrangement uses TRBV15 and TRBJ2-7, with D possibly TRBD2 on 5 matching bases. V was pared by 0 bases and J by 5 bases, with 14 bases between. This CDR3 spans 15 amino acids. Germline values: CDR1 LNHNV, CDR2 YYDKDF (reference sequence). CDR3: CATSRELEGSNEQYF. CDR3 in DNA: TGTGCCACCAGCAGAGAGTTGGAAGGGAGCAACGAGCAGTACTTC.

Of note for this clonotype: The junction departs from the called germline gene at one end, perhaps through a read error. This chain joins TRBV9 and TRBJ1-1; a possible D gene is TRBD1 (5 bases). This CDR3 has 14 residues. Germline V gives CDR1 SGDLS, CDR2 YYNGEE. The CDR3 loop is CASLRDYRAGLLLF. As DNA, the CDR3 is TGTGCCAGCCTCCGGGACTATCGGGCCGGGCTCCTACTCTTT.

The chain is built from TRBV2 and TRBJ2-2, with D perhaps matching TRBD1 (7 bases). The V end lost 6 bases, the J end lost 16 bases, and 30 bases lay between the germline ends. The CDR3 length is 16 residues. Germline CDR1 and CDR2: SNHLY and FYNNEI. Here the CDR3 DNA reads TGTGCCAGCAGGCAGGGGGGCGGAAACGGTCAGGATGATCAGTTTTTT. Translation gives CASRQGGGNGQDDQFF.

Comment on this clonotype: A read error is likely, as this CDR3 ends without the conserved phenylalanine or tryptophan. The DNA is omitted, as the CDR3 cannot be located on it reliably, and the CDR3 follows TCRdb's listing. The chain links TRBV7-3 to TRBJ1-5. Germline loops: CDR1 SGHTA, CDR2 FQGTGA. The CDR3 is made up of 13 amino acids, end residues included. The CDR3 is CASSPAGGSYNEQ.

Worth noting for this clonotype: The CDR3 end shows no conserved phenylalanine or tryptophan, and so a read error is likely. It is unclear where the CDR3 begins or ends on the DNA, so no DNA is shown, and the CDR3 is as TCRdb lists it. The V and J genes are TRBV19 and TRBJ2-3. The CDR3 spans 14 residues, counting both ends. Per the germline V gene, CDR1 is LNHDA and CDR2 is SQIVND (reference sequence). The CDR3 protein is CASSIARGAYKEQL.

With regard to this clonotype: Its ends do not fully match the called genes, so a read error is possible. This chain joins TRBV2 and TRBJ1-2; D is possibly TRBD1 (7 bases). The DNA matches TRBJ2-1 better at its end, which makes the J call doubtful. Germline V lookup: CDR1 SNHLY, CDR2 FYNNEI. The CDR3 is 16 amino acids. The CDR3 protein is CASSQGGGGGQDDQFF. CDR3 DNA: TGTGCCAGCAGCCAGGGGGGCGGCGGCGGTCAGGATGACCAGTTCTTC.